These 30 T cell receptor beta chains came from one sample sequenced in a study of PD-1 blockade in classical Hodgkin lymphoma. The repertoire was sequenced with immunoSEQ multiplex PCR; TCRdb's copy has only in-frame clones and lacks some. The table has 50,000 or so clones, under 95% seen once. Each patient experienced a relapse that followed autologous stem cell transplantation, and brentuximab vedotin exposure varied. The specimen comprised peripheral blood mononuclear cells (PBMCs), sampled before the second cycle of nivolumab. Receptor source: a human donor with classical Hodgkin lymphoma.

CDR3 bases: TGTGCCAGCAGTTCCGGACAGCCGGTGCATTCACCCCTCCACTTT. Translating gives CASSSGQPVHSPLHF. The chain has TRBV27 and TRBJ1-6, with D tentatively TRBD1 (6 bases). CDR3 length equals 15 residues. V lost 4 bases, J lost 8 bases, and 15 bases lay in between. Germline V gene data show CDR1 as MNHEY and CDR2 as SMNVEV (reference sequence).

The gene calls are TRBV4-1 and TRBJ2-5, with D hard to call. V was shortened by 4 bases and J by 4 bases, with 13 bases between the two germline ends. The CDR3 is made up of 14 amino acids. CDR1 and CDR2 (germline): MGHRA, YSYEKL. In nucleotides, the CDR3 is TGCGCCAGCAGCCCAGGTTTAGCCGGAGAGACCCAGTACTTC. This translates into CASSPGLAGETQYF.

The chain recombines TRBV19 with TRBJ2-1; D possibly corresponds to TRBD2 (5 bases). Germline lookup yields CDR1 LNHDA and CDR2 SQIVND (reference sequence). Deletions cut 6 bases from V and 9 bases from J, with 9 bases between. CDR3 size: 11 residues. The CDR3 protein is CASRSRGEQFF. The CDR3 coding sequence is TGTGCCAGTAGATCCCGGGGTGAGCAGTTCTTC.

This chain links TRBV10-1 with TRBJ2-7; D is perhaps TRBD1 (5 bases). Per the germline V gene, CDR1 is WNHNN and CDR2 is SYGVQD (reference sequence). There are 13 residues in the CDR3. V lost 7 bases to trimming and J lost 5 bases, with 15 bases between them. The CDR3 sequence is CASIPRKGHEQYF. The CDR3 DNA sequence: TGCGCCAGCATCCCTAGGAAGGGGCACGAGCAGTACTTC.

The rearrangement joins TRBV18 to TRBJ1-1; TRBD1 might be the D (5 bases). Trimming took 3 bases from V and 5 from J, leaving 16 bases between them. Germline values: CDR1 KGHSH, CDR2 LQKENI. The CDR3 sequence is 15 residues long. The DNA for the CDR3 is TGTGCCAGCTCACCGCGGGGACGGGGTGGGACTGAAGCTTTCTTT. Protein product: CASSPRGRGGTEAFF.

This clone was observed a handful of times. Here the CDR3 reads CASSSQNTEAFF. The CDR3 region has the DNA TGTGCCAGCAGTTCACAGAACACTGAAGCTTTCTTT. This chain joins TRBV2 and TRBJ1-1; the D is unclear. Trimming removed 5 bases at V and 1 base at J, with 5 bases between. Germline lookup yields CDR1 SNHLY and CDR2 FYNNEI. The CDR3 length is 12 residues.

This clone was seen a single time. V gene TRBV6-1 combines with J gene TRBJ2-4; 13 bases are shared with TRBD2. Unmatched junction bases numbered 5, after V lost 3 bases and J lost 0 bases. Germline-derived CDR1 and CDR2 are MNHNS and SASEGT. The CDR3 spans 18 residues. CDR3 amino acids: CASSDGLAGALAKNIQYF. DNA of the CDR3: TGTGCCAGCAGTGATGGACTAGCGGGGGCGTTAGCCAAAAACATTCAGTACTTC.

The rearrangement joins TRBV5-1 to TRBJ2-5; D is uncertain. Trimming removed 0 bases from V and 5 bases from J, with 11 bases in between. Germline assignment: CDR1 SGHRS and CDR2 YFSETQ. The CDR3 is 14 amino acids. CDR3 sequence reads: CASSLAGGWETQYF. CDR3 nucleotide sequence: TGCGCCAGCAGCTTGGCGGGTGGGTGGGAGACCCAGTACTTC.

This clone was seen only a few times. The chain is built from TRBV9 and TRBJ1-2; tentative D call: TRBD1 (5 bases). CDR3 length: 15 amino acids. V gave up 2 bases and J gave up 2 bases, with 13 bases separating them. Germline V gene sequence: CDR1 SGDLS, CDR2 YYNGEE. The CDR3 sequence: CASSVSGQINYGYTF. Written as DNA, the CDR3 is TGTGCCAGCAGCGTTAGTGGACAAATAAACTATGGCTACACCTTC.

The chain uses TRBV27 and TRBJ2-7; weak D call: TRBD2 (7 bases). This CDR3 spans 15 amino acids. Germline lookup yields CDR1 MNHEY and CDR2 SMNVEV (reference sequence). Deletions cut 3 bases from V and 1 base from J, with 13 bases between. The CDR3 spells CASSFKGGASYEQYF. CDR3 nucleotides: TGTGCCAGCAGTTTTAAGGGGGGGGCGTCCTACGAGCAGTACTTC.

The chain uses TRBV7-8 and TRBJ1-1; D not resolved. The CDR3 sequence is 14 residues long. Germline V gives CDR1 SGHVS, CDR2 FQNEAQ. With 5 bases removed from V and 6 bases from J, the gap between germline ends came to 16 bases. DNA for the CDR3: TGTGCCAGCAGCGCAAACCGGGGTAAGGCTGAAGCTTTCTTT. Encoded protein: CASSANRGKAEAFF.

The chain links TRBV6-4 to TRBJ2-2; D may correspond to TRBD1 or TRBD2 (6 bases each). Trimming took off 6 bases at V and 4 bases at J, with 15 bases between the two ends. The CDR3 covers 15 residues. CDR1 MRHNA and CDR2 SNTAGT come from the germline V gene. The DNA for the CDR3 is TGTGCCAGCAGCGTGGGGGGCTCAAGCACCGGGGAGCTGTTTTTT. Protein: CASSVGGSSTGELFF.

The chain couples TRBV25-1 to TRBJ1-1, with D possibly being TRBD1 (6 bases). Trimming removed 10 bases at V and 0 bases at J, with 24 bases between. Looked up from germline, CDR1 is MGHDK and CDR2 is SYGVNS. The CDR3 has 17 residues. CDR3 in DNA: TGTGCCACCGGGGGGCCTACCCCAACGAAGATGAACACTGAAGCTTTCTTT. It is translated as CATGGPTPTKMNTEAFF.

This chain links TRBV10-3 with TRBJ2-6; TRBD2 is a possible D gene (6 bases). The V end was cut by 5 bases, the J end by 0 bases, with 11 bases between. CDR3 size: 16 residues. From germline, CDR1 is ENHRY and CDR2 SYGVKD. Here the CDR3 DNA reads TGTGCCATCAGTATGGGGGACTCCTCTGGGGCCAACGTCCTGACTTTC. Its translation is CAISMGDSSGANVLTF.

This chain links TRBV6-5 with TRBJ1-1; no clear D. The CDR3 spans 13 residues. Germline V lookup: CDR1 MNHEY, CDR2 SVGAGI. V lost 2 bases to trimming and J lost 1 base, with 5 bases between them. The CDR3 spells CASSYRANTEAFF. The DNA of the CDR3 is TGTGCCAGCAGTTACAGAGCGAACACTGAAGCTTTCTTT.

This clone occurred once. The gene calls are TRBV11-1 and TRBJ2-3; 7 bases map to TRBD1. This CDR3 is 13 amino acids long. Germline lookup yields CDR1 SGHAT and CDR2 FQDESV (reference sequence). The junction had 3 bases not matched to a gene; V was cut back by 5 bases and J by 4 bases. CDR3 bases: TGTGCCAGCAGCCTAACAGGGGCAGATACGCAGTATTTT. Its protein is CASSLTGADTQYF.

This chain joins TRBV14 and TRBJ2-2, with no clear D. Per germline, CDR1 SGHDN and CDR2 FVKESK. The CDR3 contains 13 residues. The V end lost 4 bases, the J end lost 6 bases, and 9 bases lay between the germline ends. Written as DNA, the CDR3 is TGTGCCAGCAGCCGGGGATGGTCCGGGGAGCTGTTTTTT. Encoded protein: CASSRGWSGELFF.

The J gene is TRBJ2-5, the V gene TRBV28; the match to TRBD1 covers 8 bases. Germline V gene data show CDR1 as MDHEN and CDR2 as SYDVKM. J was trimmed by 5 bases and V by 2 bases; bases with no gene match: 7. The CDR3 is 15 residues long. The CDR3 DNA reads TGTGCCAGCAGTTTAGTGGCAGGGGGCCGGGAGACCCAGTACTTC. Translation: CASSLVAGGRETQYF.

Of note for this clone: The same CDR3 is also encoded by other DNA sequences in this sample. This chain uses TRBV29-1 with TRBJ2-2; D might be TRBD1 or TRBD2, each matching 5 bases. Germline loops: CDR1 SQVTM, CDR2 ANQGSEA. V shed 6 bases and J shed 1 base, with 9 bases lying between them. CDR3 length: 13 residues. In nucleotides, the CDR3 is TGCAGCGTCCGGGACGGGAACACCGGGGAGCTGTTTTTT. It codes for CSVRDGNTGELFF.

This chain joins TRBV7-9 and TRBJ2-7; possibly TRBD1 for D (5 bases). V lost 1 base to trimming and J lost 5 bases, with 12 bases between them. CDR3 length: 14 residues. The germline V gene encodes CDR1 SEHNR and CDR2 FQNEAQ (reference sequence). The CDR3 region has the DNA TGTGCCAGCAGCTTAGAGCCAGGGCCCGACGAGCAGTACTTC. Encoded protein: CASSLEPGPDEQYF.

DNA of the CDR3: TGTGCCAGTAGTATAGATTCAAACACAGATACGCAGTATTTT. This encodes CASSIDSNTDTQYF. The chain couples TRBV19 to TRBJ2-3, with D unclear. Germline values: CDR1 LNHDA, CDR2 SQIVND (reference sequence). CDR3 length: 14 amino acids. V was cut by 0 bases and J by 2 bases, with 6 bases left in between.

This clone was picked up one time. The chain recombines TRBV30 with TRBJ2-7; possibly TRBD2 for D (6 bases). The V end lost 4 bases, the J end lost 2 bases, and 9 bases lay between the germline ends. The CDR3 sequence is 12 residues long. The germline V gene encodes CDR1 GTSNPN and CDR2 SVGIG (reference sequence). The CDR3 spells CAWKAGAYEQYF. The CDR3 DNA follows: TGTGCCTGGAAAGCGGGCGCCTACGAGCAGTACTTC.

The chain recombines TRBV30 with TRBJ1-2; D unresolved. CDR1 and CDR2 (germline): GTSNPN, SVGIG (reference sequence). Trimming cost V 6 bases and J 8 bases, with 22 bases left between them. The CDR3 length is 14 residues. CDR3 sequence: CACFSAVRVSGYTF. The CDR3 DNA reads TGTGCCTGTTTTAGCGCTGTGAGGGTGTCCGGCTACACCTTC.

This rearrangement joins TRBV9 to TRBJ1-2, with D hard to call. Germline V gives CDR1 SGDLS, CDR2 YYNGEE. This CDR3 has 16 amino acids. The germline V and J ends were trimmed by 3 bases and 0 bases, with 15 bases remaining between them. CDR3 nucleotides: TGTGCCAGCAGCGCAGAGGAGGGCTGGTCTAACTATGGCTACACCTTC. Protein product: CASSAEEGWSNYGYTF.

This clone showed up just once. The V gene is TRBV5-1, the J gene TRBJ1-1, with TRBD1 matching over 10 bases. V shed 4 bases and J 0 bases; nucleotides not matched to a gene: 6. CDR1 is SGHRS, CDR2 YFSETQ, per germline. The CDR3 is 16 amino acids. The CDR3 loop is CASSPGQGGMNTEAFF. The CDR3 DNA is TGCGCCAGCAGCCCCGGACAGGGGGGTATGAACACTGAAGCTTTCTTT.

The CDR3 protein is CASSLRLSGISTDTQYF. Here the CDR3 DNA reads TGTGCCAGCAGCCTTAGACTTAGCGGTATTAGCACAGATACGCAGTATTTT. The chain has TRBV7-6 and TRBJ2-3; the D gene is possibly TRBD2 (6 bases). The CDR3 contains 17 residues. Per the germline V gene, CDR1 is SGHVS and CDR2 is FNYEAQ. Trimming took 5 bases from V and 0 from J, leaving 18 bases between them.

This rearrangement joins TRBV27 to TRBJ2-3, with TRBD1 as a possible D gene (5 bases). The germline CDR1 and CDR2 sequences are MNHEY and SMNVEV (reference sequence). Trimming took off 7 bases at V and 5 bases at J, with 10 bases between the two ends. The CDR3 is 12 amino acids. CDR3 region: CASTNQGDTQYF. The CDR3 DNA sequence: TGTGCCAGCACTAACCAGGGAGATACGCAGTATTTT.

The chain employs TRBV4-1 and TRBJ1-1; D not resolved. Germline assignment: CDR1 MGHRA and CDR2 YSYEKL. The CDR3 loop spans 14 amino acids. The germline V and J ends were trimmed by 5 bases and 0 bases, with 10 bases remaining between them. CDR3 residues: CASSYIELNTEAFF. The CDR3 region has the DNA TGCGCCAGCAGCTACATTGAGCTGAACACTGAAGCTTTCTTT.

The chain is built from TRBV19 and TRBJ1-1; possible D gene TRBD1, 6 bases. The CDR3 contains 16 residues. CDR1 and CDR2 from the germline V gene are LNHDA and SQIVND (reference sequence). The V gene lost 5 bases and the J gene lost 4 bases, with 20 bases spanning the gap. Here the CDR3 DNA reads TGTGCCAGTAGTGGACTTGGAAAGGGGGGGCGCACTGAAGCTTTCTTT. It is translated as CASSGLGKGGRTEAFF.

This clone was observed a few times. The genes are TRBV7-9 and TRBJ1-1; no clear D gene. The CDR3 covers 12 residues. Germline CDR1 and CDR2: SEHNR and FQNEAQ (reference sequence). The V end was cut by 5 bases, the J end by 6 bases, with 10 bases between. The CDR3 DNA follows: TGTGCCAGCAGCCAGCAGACTGCTGAAGCTTTCTTT. Its protein product is CASSQQTAEAFF.